The rows below give T cell receptor beta chains drawn from one sample of a study of regulatory T cells. Assay used: immunoSEQ multiplex PCR; TCRdb lists only in-frame clones, some missing. The sample holds fewer than 4,500 clones, about 91% seen once. Specimen: CD4+ Tregs sorted from blood. These receptors were obtained from a child aged 2-15 years with CD3G deficiency. The CDR3 runs from the conserved cysteine through the conserved F or W. The order of the fields is CDR3 length, V gene, D gene, clone size, J gene, CDR3 protein, CDR3 DNA. A D gene is named only where the DNA matches it firmly. Size tells how often a clone was seen (once, few, many) or the class of an expanded clone, and some rows leave it out.

13,TRBV27,-,-,TRBJ1-2,CASSWSANYGYTF,TGTGCCAGCAGTTGGTCTGCTAACTATGGCTACACCTTC
15,TRBV28,-,-,TRBJ1-2,CASSLTLTNPVGYTF,TGTGCCAGCAGTTTAACCCTGACCAACCCGGTTGGCTACACCTTC
15,TRBV6-6,TRBD2,-,TRBJ2-7,CASSSTSGGSYEQYF,TGTGCCAGCAGCTCCACTAGCGGGGGCTCCTACGAGCAGTACTTC
15,TRBV5-1,-,-,TRBJ2-2,CASSLLGGVAGELFF,TGCGCCAGCAGCTTGCTCGGAGGGGTCGCCGGGGAGCTGTTTTTT
13,TRBV5-1,-,once,TRBJ2-7,CASSLASGVEQYF,TGCGCCAGCAGCTTGGCTTCTGGGGTCGAGCAGTACTTC
16,TRBV28,TRBD1,-,TRBJ1-5,CASSSRTGRGNQPQHF,TGTGCCAGCAGTTCACGGACAGGACGTGGCAATCAGCCCCAGCATTTT
14,TRBV5-1,TRBD2,few,TRBJ2-7,CASSLGSGNHEQYF,TGCGCCAGCAGCTTGGGTAGCGGGAACCACGAGCAGTACTTC
13,TRBV19,-,-,TRBJ2-1,CASSTTRGGEQFF,TGTGCCAGTAGCACTACTAGGGGGGGGGAGCAGTTCTTC
14,TRBV18,-,-,TRBJ2-7,CASSASATSYEQYF,TGTGCCAGCTCCGCTAGCGCAACCTCCTACGAGCAGTACTTC
15,TRBV6-6,TRBD1,-,TRBJ1-2,CASSFSGTGGRGYTF,TGTGCCAGCAGTTTCTCCGGGACAGGGGGTAGAGGCTACACCTTC
15,TRBV19,TRBD1,-,TRBJ1-1,CASSPRTGKRVGAFF,TGTGCCAGTAGTCCGCGGACAGGGAAGAGGGTGGGAGCTTTCTTT
15,TRBV5-1,-,-,TRBJ2-7,CASSRIGDPFYEQYF,TGCGCCAGCAGCCGAATTGGGGACCCCTTCTACGAGCAGTACTTC
13,TRBV18,-,-,TRBJ2-7,CASSQAGDSEQYF,TGTGCCAGCTCACAAGCGGGCGATTCAGAGCAGTACTTC
13,TRBV28,-,-,TRBJ1-4,CASSRTAGEKLFF,TGTGCCAGCAGCCGTACGGCGGGTGAAAAACTGTTTTTT
15,TRBV7-8,-,-,TRBJ2-2,CASRPGWQRTGELFF,TGTGCCAGCCGCCCAGGGTGGCAGAGAACCGGGGAGCTGTTTTTT
12,TRBV6-6,-,-,TRBJ1-2,CAVLRYGFGYTF,TGTGCCGTACTCAGGTACGGCTTTGGCTACACCTTC
15,TRBV6-1,TRBD2,-,TRBJ2-3,CASSTRGLAGGAQYF,TGTGCCAGCAGTACTCGGGGACTAGCGGGCGGAGCGCAGTATTTT
13,TRBV10-2,TRBD1,-,TRBJ2-2,CASGRQGAGELFF,TGCGCCAGCGGACGACAGGGGGCCGGGGAGCTGTTTTTT
14,TRBV6-1,TRBD1,once,TRBJ2-3,CASSQQGKRDTQYF,TGTGCCAGCAGTCAACAGGGGAAACGAGATACGCAGTATTTT
11,TRBV28,-,few,TRBJ2-4,CASGGADIQYF,TGTGCCAGCGGGGGCGCGGACATTCAGTACTTC
14,TRBV28,-,-,TRBJ1-2,CASSYSAGSYGYTF,TGTGCCAGCAGTTACTCAGCCGGAAGCTATGGCTACACCTTC
14,TRBV28,-,-,TRBJ1-5,CASSWEGWDQPQHF,TGTGCCAGCAGCTGGGAGGGTTGGGATCAGCCCCAGCATTTT
14,TRBV28,TRBD1,-,TRBJ2-7,CASSTGQGKSEQYF,TGTGCCAGCAGTACGGGACAGGGTAAGAGCGAGCAGTACTTC
14,TRBV7-7,-,-,TRBJ1-2,CASSFTPRDYGYTF,TGTGCTAGCAGCTTTACGCCCCGAGACTATGGCTACACCTTC
17,TRBV23-1,TRBD1,once,TRBJ1-4,CASNRPLWDRVNEKLFF,TGCGCCAGCAACCGGCCTCTCTGGGACAGGGTTAATGAAAAACTGTTTTTT
11,TRBV20-1,-,-,TRBJ1-2,CSAPRNYGYTF,TGCAGTGCCCCTCGGAACTATGGCTACACCTTC
15,TRBV28,TRBD2,-,TRBJ2-7,CASSTSGRAFYEQYF,TGTGCCAGCAGCACTAGCGGGAGGGCCTTCTACGAGCAGTACTTC
13,TRBV5-1,-,-,TRBJ1-2,CASSLGGDYGYTF,TGCGCCAGCAGCTTGGGCGGGGACTATGGCTACACCTTC
13,TRBV5-1,-,-,TRBJ2-3,CASSLVGTDTQYF,TGCGCCAGCAGCTTGGTCGGCACAGATACGCAGTATTTT
16,TRBV5-1,TRBD1,-,TRBJ2-4,CASSLGQGAAKNIQYF,TGCGCCAGCAGCTTGGGACAGGGGGCGGCCAAAAACATTCAGTACTTC
13,TRBV6-6,-,-,TRBJ2-1,CASSYSDIHEQFF,TGTGCCAGCAGTTACTCGGACATCCATGAGCAGTTCTTC
11,TRBV28,-,-,TRBJ2-4,CASSFGSIQYF,TGTGCCAGCAGTTTCGGATCGATTCAGTACTTC
13,TRBV28,-,-,TRBJ2-1,CASRGDSYNEQFF,TGTGCCAGCAGGGGGGATTCCTACAATGAGCAGTTCTTC
14,TRBV28,-,-,TRBJ1-2,CASSLWGDNYGYTF,TGTGCCAGCAGTTTATGGGGCGACAACTATGGCTACACCTTC
15,TRBV5-1,TRBD2,-,TRBJ2-7,CASSLGLAGSYEQYF,TGCGCCAGCAGCTTGGGACTAGCGGGCTCCTACGAGCAGTACTTC
14,TRBV11-3,-,-,TRBJ2-5,CALARAALQETQYF,TGTGCCCTTGCTCGGGCAGCTCTTCAAGAGACCCAGTACTTC
14,TRBV28,TRBD2,-,TRBJ2-7,CASSLLAGGYEQYF,TGTGCCAGCAGTTTACTAGCGGGAGGGTACGAGCAGTACTTC
15,TRBV5-1,-,-,TRBJ2-5,CASSNGHLIQETQYF,TGCGCCAGCAGCAATGGACACCTAATCCAAGAGACCCAGTACTTC
13,TRBV28,-,large,TRBJ1-1,CASRGRTNTEAFF,TGTGCCAGCAGGGGGCGGACGAACACTGAAGCTTTCTTT
13,TRBV5-5,-,-,TRBJ1-1,CASSSTGRTEAFF,TGTGCCAGCAGCTCTACAGGGCGCACTGAAGCTTTCTTT
21,TRBV6-1,-,-,TRBJ2-1,CASSEGPWGPNRRISYNEQFF,TGTGCCAGCAGTGAAGGGCCATGGGGCCCCAATAGACGGATCTCCTACAATGAGCAGTTCTTC